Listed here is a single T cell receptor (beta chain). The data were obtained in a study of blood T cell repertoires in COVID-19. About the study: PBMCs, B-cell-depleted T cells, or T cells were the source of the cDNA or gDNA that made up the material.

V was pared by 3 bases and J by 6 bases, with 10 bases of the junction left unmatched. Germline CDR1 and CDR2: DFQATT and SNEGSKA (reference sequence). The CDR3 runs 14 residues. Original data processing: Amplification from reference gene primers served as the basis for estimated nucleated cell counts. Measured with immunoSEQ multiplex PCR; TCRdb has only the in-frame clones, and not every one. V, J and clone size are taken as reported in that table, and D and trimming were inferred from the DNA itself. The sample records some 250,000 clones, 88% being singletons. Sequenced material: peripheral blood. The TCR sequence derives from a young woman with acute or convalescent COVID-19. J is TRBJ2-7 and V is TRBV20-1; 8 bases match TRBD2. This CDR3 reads CSASGPGGPREQYF. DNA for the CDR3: TGCAGTGCTAGTGGCCCGGGAGGGCCCCGCGAGCAGTACTTC.